Listed below are T cell receptor beta chains from one sample, sequenced in a study of blood T cell repertoires in COVID-19. Measured with immunoSEQ multiplex PCR; TCRdb has only the in-frame clones, and not every one. The profile shows some 250,000 clones, just under 85% of them singletons. Sequenced input: PBMCs or T cells enriched from blood (not recorded which). All receptors come from a man in his forties who had recovered from COVID-19. Both conserved end residues are part of each CDR3. Fields, in order: J gene, D gene, V gene, clone size, CDR3 protein, CDR3 DNA. D genes are given only for firm matches. Clone size is given for some rows only: seen once, a few or many times, or a class if the clone is expanded.

TRBJ2-7 - TRBV5-6 - CASSPLGGLSEQYF TGTGCCAGCAGCCCGTTGGGGGGGCTTAGCGAGCAGTACTTC
TRBJ2-3 - TRBV6-1 - CASSEPQGGSPPQYF TGTGCCAGCAGTGAACCCCAAGGAGGGAGCCCCCCGCAGTATTTT
TRBJ2-1 - TRBV18 once CASSPSNNEQFF TGTGCCAGCTCACCTAGTAACAATGAGCAGTTCTTC
TRBJ2-3 - TRBV5-5 - CASSSGSTDTQYF TGTGCCAGCAGCAGCGGTAGCACAGATACGCAGTATTTT
TRBJ1-1 TRBD1 TRBV4-2 - CASSQVGQGSEAFF TGTGCCAGCAGCCAAGTTGGACAGGGGTCTGAAGCTTTCTTT
TRBJ2-7 TRBD1 TRBV25-1 - CASSAGQGSFLNF TGTGCCAGCAGTGCCGGACAGGGATCCTTCCTAAACTTC
TRBJ1-4 - TRBV2 - CASISSRGDEKLFF TGTGCCAGCATTAGTAGCAGGGGTGATGAAAAACTGTTTTTT
TRBJ1-2 - TRBV14 - CASSQRAGNGGYTF TGTGCCAGCAGCCAAAGGGCGGGTAATGGCGGCTACACCTTC
TRBJ1-5 TRBD1 TRBV6-5 - CATWTGTQPQHF TGTGCCACCTGGACAGGTACTCAGCCCCAGCATTTT
TRBJ1-1 TRBD1 TRBV7-9 - CASSLSFTGAEAFF TGTGCCAGCAGCTTAAGTTTTACAGGGGCTGAAGCTTTCTTT
TRBJ2-5 TRBD2 TRBV15 - CATSSYQGLAGVETQYF TGTGCCACCAGCAGCTACCAGGGACTAGCGGGAGTGGAGACCCAGTACTTC
TRBJ1-5 - TRBV24-1 - CATSDPGQPNQPQHF TGTGCCACCAGTGACCCAGGACAGCCCAATCAGCCCCAGCATTTT
TRBJ1-2 - TRBV7-2 - CASSFTVSNYGYTF TGTGCCAGCAGCTTCACAGTATCTAACTATGGCTACACCTTC
TRBJ2-7 TRBD1 TRBV4-2 - CASGLGDRASEQYF TGTGCCAGTGGGTTGGGGGACAGGGCAAGCGAGCAGTACTTC
TRBJ2-1 TRBD2 TRBV4-1 - CASSQASGGAGLFSYNEQFF TGCGCCAGCAGCCAAGCGAGCGGGGGGGCCGGATTATTCTCCTACAATGAGCAGTTCTTC
TRBJ2-2 - TRBV4-2 - CASSRASGELFF TGTGCCAGCAGCCGAGCCTCGGGGGAGCTGTTTTTT
TRBJ1-1 - TRBV27 - CASSLTRQEHTEAFF TGTGCCAGCAGTTTAACGAGACAGGAACATACTGAAGCTTTCTTT
TRBJ1-1 - TRBV7-6 - CASSHAGAGDTEAFF TGTGCCAGCAGCCACGCAGGGGCCGGGGACACTGAAGCTTTCTTT
TRBJ1-2 - TRBV4-1 once CASSQGEGSFYGYTF TGCGCCAGCAGCCAAGGGGAGGGATCCTTCTATGGCTACACCTTC
TRBJ1-6 - TRBV6-1 few CASSERISYNSPLHF TGTGCCAGCAGTGAACGTATCTCCTATAATTCACCCCTCCACTTT
TRBJ1-4 TRBD1 TRBV5-1 - CASSRGTATNEKLFF TGCGCCAGCAGCCGAGGGACAGCAACTAATGAAAAACTGTTTTTT
TRBJ1-2 - TRBV7-8 few CASSLGRRRGSLGYTF TGTGCCAGCAGCTTAGGACGGCGGCGGGGCTCCTTGGGCTACACCTTC
TRBJ2-7 TRBD1 TRBV16 - CASSRTGTGRSYEQYF TGTGCCAGCAGCCGAACCGGGACAGGGCGTTCCTACGAGCAGTACTTC
TRBJ1-1 - TRBV7-9 - CASSLDKTTEAFF TGTGCCAGCAGCTTGGACAAGACCACTGAAGCTTTCTTT
TRBJ2-1 TRBD2 TRBV23-1 - CASSQSRPAPGTRSCNEQFF TGCGCCAGCAGTCAATCCAGACCCGCCCCCGGGACTAGATCTTGTAATGAGCAGTTCTTC
TRBJ1-1 - TRBV15 - CATRGGDTEAFF TGTGCCACCAGAGGAGGGGACACTGAAGCTTTCTTT
TRBJ2-1 TRBD2 TRBV6-4 - CASSTRTSGRGEQFF TGTGCCAGCAGTACCCGGACTAGCGGGAGAGGTGAGCAGTTCTTC
TRBJ1-3 - TRBV15 - CATSRDRGRGLPGNTIYF TGTGCCACCAGCAGAGATCGGGGACGGGGACTACCGGGAAACACCATATATTTT
TRBJ1-2 - TRBV6-5 - CASSGVTRRGYTF TGTGCCAGCTCCGGGGTCACACGAAGGGGCTACACCTTC
TRBJ2-2 TRBD1 TRBV7-9 few CASSLAGQGPGELFF TGTGCCAGCAGCTTAGCAGGACAGGGGCCCGGGGAGCTGTTTTTT
TRBJ2-5 - TRBV4-2 once CASSQDKNRAETQYF TGTGCCAGCAGCCAAGATAAGAACAGGGCAGAGACCCAGTACTTC
TRBJ1-1 - TRBV7-3 few CASSLSPGLNEAFF TGTGCCAGCAGCTTAAGCCCGGGACTAAATGAAGCTTTCTTT
TRBJ2-7 TRBD2 TRBV27 - CASSRRGAEVPYEQYF TGTGCCAGCAGTCGGCGGGGGGCGGAGGTACCCTACGAGCAGTACTTC
TRBJ1-2 - TRBV21-1 - CASSKLRQQGSLWDYGYTF TGTGCCAGCAGCAAGTTACGCCAGCAGGGCAGCCTATGGGACTATGGCTACACCTTC
TRBJ1-1 TRBD1 TRBV2 - CASRGTGMNTEAFF TGTGCCAGCAGGGGGACAGGGATGAACACTGAAGCTTTCTTT
TRBJ2-3 TRBD1 TRBV24-1 - CATSDMRTGGADTQYF TGTGCCACCAGTGATATGAGGACAGGGGGCGCAGATACGCAGTATTTT
TRBJ1-6 TRBD1 TRBV5-1 - CASSLQGANSPLHF TGCGCCAGCAGCCTACAGGGGGCGAATTCACCCCTCCACTTT
TRBJ2-5 - TRBV27 - CASSLGQRRTETQYF TGTGCCAGCAGTCTGGGACAAAGGAGGACGGAGACCCAGTACTTC
TRBJ1-3 - TRBV5-1 - CASSFGSPSGNTIYF TGCGCCAGCAGCTTTGGCTCACCGTCTGGAAACACCATATATTTT
TRBJ2-7 - TRBV4-1 - CASSFVTGTEQYF TGCGCCAGCAGCTTTGTCACAGGGACCGAGCAGTACTTC
TRBJ2-7 TRBD2 TRBV5-1 few CASSLVGGNTYEQYF TGCGCCAGCAGCTTGGTCGGGGGGAACACCTACGAGCAGTACTTC
TRBJ1-5 - TRBV19 - CASSMGTRDAQPQHF TGTGCCAGTAGTATGGGAACCAGGGATGCTCAGCCCCAGCATTTT
TRBJ2-2 - TRBV5-1 - CASSGAPNTGELFF TGCGCCAGCAGCGGGGCGCCGAACACCGGGGAGCTGTTTTTT
TRBJ2-3 - TRBV5-4 - CASSLRGAQTDTQYF TGTGCCAGCAGCTTGCGGGGAGCTCAGACAGATACGCAGTATTTT
TRBJ2-1 TRBD2 TRBV14 few CASSQDRTSFGNEQFF TGTGCCAGCAGCCAAGATCGGACTAGCTTTGGTAATGAGCAGTTCTTC
TRBJ2-3 TRBD1 TRBV7-6 once CASSNRQGKDTQYF TGTGCCAGCAGCAACCGACAGGGTAAAGATACGCAGTATTTT